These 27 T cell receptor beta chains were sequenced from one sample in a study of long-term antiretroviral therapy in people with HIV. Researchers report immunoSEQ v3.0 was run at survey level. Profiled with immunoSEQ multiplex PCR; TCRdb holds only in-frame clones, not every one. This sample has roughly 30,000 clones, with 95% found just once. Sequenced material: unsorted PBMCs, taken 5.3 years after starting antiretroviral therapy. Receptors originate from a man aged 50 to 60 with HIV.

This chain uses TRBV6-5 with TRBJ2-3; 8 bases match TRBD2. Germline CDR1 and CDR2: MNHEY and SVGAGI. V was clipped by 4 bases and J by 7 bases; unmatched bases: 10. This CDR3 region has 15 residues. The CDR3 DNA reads TGTGCCAGCAGTTCAAAAGCGGGGGTTGGCCATACGCAGTATTTT. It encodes CASSSKAGVGHTQYF.

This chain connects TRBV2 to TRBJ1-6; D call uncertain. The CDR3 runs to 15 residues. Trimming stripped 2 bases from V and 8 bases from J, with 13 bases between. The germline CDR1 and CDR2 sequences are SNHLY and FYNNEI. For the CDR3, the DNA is TGTGCCAGCAGTGAACGGCCCACTAGGGATTCACCCCTCCACTTT. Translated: CASSERPTRDSPLHF.

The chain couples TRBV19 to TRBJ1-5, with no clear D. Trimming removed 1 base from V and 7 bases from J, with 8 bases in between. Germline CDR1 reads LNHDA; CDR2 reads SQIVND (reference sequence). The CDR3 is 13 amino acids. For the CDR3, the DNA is TGTGCCAGTAGTATAGGGTCAGGACAGCCCCAGCATTTT. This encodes CASSIGSGQPQHF.

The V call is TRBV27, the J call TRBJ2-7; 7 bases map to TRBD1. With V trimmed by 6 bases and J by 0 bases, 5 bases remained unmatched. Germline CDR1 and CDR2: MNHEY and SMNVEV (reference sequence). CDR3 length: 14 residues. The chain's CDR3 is CASSDRALSYEQYF. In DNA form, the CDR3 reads TGTGCCAGCAGCGACAGGGCCCTCTCCTACGAGCAGTACTTC.

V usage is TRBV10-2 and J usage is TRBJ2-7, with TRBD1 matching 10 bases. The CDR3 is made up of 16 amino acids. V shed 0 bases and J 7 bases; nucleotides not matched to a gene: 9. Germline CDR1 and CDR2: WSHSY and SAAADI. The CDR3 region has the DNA TGCGCCAGCAGTGAGTCTGTAGGGACAGGGGCGTCTGAGCAGTACTTC. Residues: CASSESVGTGASEQYF.

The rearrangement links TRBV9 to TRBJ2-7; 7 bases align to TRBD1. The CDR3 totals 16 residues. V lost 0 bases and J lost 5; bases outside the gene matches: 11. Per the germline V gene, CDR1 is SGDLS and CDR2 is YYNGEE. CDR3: CASSVGVSEGANEQYF. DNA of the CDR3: TGTGCCAGCAGCGTAGGAGTCAGTGAGGGGGCGAACGAGCAGTACTTC.

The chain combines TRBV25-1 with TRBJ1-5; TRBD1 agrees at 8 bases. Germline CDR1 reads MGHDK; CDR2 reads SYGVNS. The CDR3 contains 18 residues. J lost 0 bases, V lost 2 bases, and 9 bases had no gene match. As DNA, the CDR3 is TGTGCCAGCAGTGAAGCCCCAGGGGGCACTGATAGCAATCAGCCCCAGCATTTT. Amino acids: CASSEAPGGTDSNQPQHF.

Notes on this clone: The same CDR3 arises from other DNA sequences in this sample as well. CDR3 DNA: TGCAGCGTTGAAGGAGGGGCCTACGAGCAGTACTTC. It is translated as CSVEGGAYEQYF. This chain links TRBV29-1 with TRBJ2-7, with D perhaps given as TRBD1 or TRBD2 (5 bases each). CDR1 is SQVTM and CDR2 is ANQGSEA in the germline V gene. The CDR3 length is 12 residues. Deletions cut 1 base from V and 2 bases from J, with 6 bases between.

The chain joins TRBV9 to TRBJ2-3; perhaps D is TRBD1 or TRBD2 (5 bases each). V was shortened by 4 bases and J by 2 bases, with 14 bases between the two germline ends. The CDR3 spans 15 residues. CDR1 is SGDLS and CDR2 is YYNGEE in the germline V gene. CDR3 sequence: CASSPGTANTDTQYF. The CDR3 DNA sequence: TGTGCCAGCAGCCCGGGGACGGCCAACACAGATACGCAGTATTTT.

Written as DNA, the CDR3 is TGTGCCAGCAGCTTAATGCGGACAGGGACTAGCACAGATACGCAGTATTTT. Encoded protein: CASSLMRTGTSTDTQYF. V is TRBV7-3 and J is TRBJ2-3; 8 bases are shared with TRBD1. The CDR3 has 17 amino acids. Per germline, CDR1 SGHTA and CDR2 FQGTGA. After removal of 1 base from V and 0 bases from J, the junction contained 6 bases not matched to a gene. Complete variable domain (other parts from reference TRBV7-3 and TRBJ2-3): GAGVSQTPSNKVTEKGKYVELRCDPISGHTALYWYRQSLGQGPEFLIYFQGTGAADDSGLPNDRFFAVRPEGSVSTLKIQRTERGDSAVYLCASSLMRTGTSTDTQYFGPGTRLTVL.

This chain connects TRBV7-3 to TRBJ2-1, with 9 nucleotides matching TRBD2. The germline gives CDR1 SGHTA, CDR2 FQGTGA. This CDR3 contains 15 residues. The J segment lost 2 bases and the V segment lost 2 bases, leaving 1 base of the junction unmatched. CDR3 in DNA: TGTGCCAGCAGCTTAGGCGGGGGGGCCTACAATGAGCAGTTCTTC. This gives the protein CASSLGGGAYNEQFF.

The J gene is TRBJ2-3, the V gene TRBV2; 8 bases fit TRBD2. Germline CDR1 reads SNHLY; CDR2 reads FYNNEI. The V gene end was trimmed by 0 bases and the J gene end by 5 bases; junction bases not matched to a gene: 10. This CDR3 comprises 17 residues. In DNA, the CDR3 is TGTGCCAGCAGTGAAGCCAAGACGGGGGGGCAGGGAGATACGCAGTATTTT. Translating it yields CASSEAKTGGQGDTQYF.

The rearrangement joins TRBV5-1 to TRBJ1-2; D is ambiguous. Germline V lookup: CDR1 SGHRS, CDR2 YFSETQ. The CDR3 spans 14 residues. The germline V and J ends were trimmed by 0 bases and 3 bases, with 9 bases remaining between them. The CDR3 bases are TGCGCCAGCAGCTTGGTTCCGGGCTACTATGGCTACACCTTC. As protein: CASSLVPGYYGYTF.

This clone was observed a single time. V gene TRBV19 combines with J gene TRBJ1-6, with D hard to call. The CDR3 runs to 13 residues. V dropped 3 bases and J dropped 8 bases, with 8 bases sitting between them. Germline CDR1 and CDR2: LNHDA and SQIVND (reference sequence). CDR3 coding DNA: TGTGCCAGTAGTATGGGCGGCGATTCACCCCTCCACTTT. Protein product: CASSMGGDSPLHF.

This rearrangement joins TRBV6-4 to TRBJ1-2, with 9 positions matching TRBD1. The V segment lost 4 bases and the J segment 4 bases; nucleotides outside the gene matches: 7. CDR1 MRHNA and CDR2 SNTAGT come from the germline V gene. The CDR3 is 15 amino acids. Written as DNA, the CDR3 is TGTGCCAGCAGTGCATCACAGGGGGCCCTCTATGGCTACACCTTC. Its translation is CASSASQGALYGYTF.

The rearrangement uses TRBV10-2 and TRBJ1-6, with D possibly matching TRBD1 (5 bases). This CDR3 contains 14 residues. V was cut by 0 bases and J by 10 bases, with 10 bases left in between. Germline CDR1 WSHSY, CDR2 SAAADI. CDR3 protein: CASSESRGGSPLHF. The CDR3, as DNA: TGCGCCAGCAGTGAGTCAAGGGGAGGCTCACCCCTCCACTTT.

CDR3 nucleotides: TGTGCCAGTATTGGGGCGGGGTTGCCCTCCTACAATGAGCAGTTCTTC. Translation gives CASIGAGLPSYNEQFF. This rearrangement joins TRBV19 to TRBJ2-1; TRBD2 might be the D (6 bases). Germline V gene lookup returns CDR1 LNHDA and CDR2 SQIVND (reference sequence). The CDR3 sequence is 16 residues long. V was pared by 7 bases and J by 0 bases, with 16 bases between.

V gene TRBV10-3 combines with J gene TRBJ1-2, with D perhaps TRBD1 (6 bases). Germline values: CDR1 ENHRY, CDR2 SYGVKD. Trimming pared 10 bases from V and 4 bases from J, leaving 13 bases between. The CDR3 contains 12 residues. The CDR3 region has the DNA TGTGCCACCACGATACAGGGCTATGGCTACACCTTC. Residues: CATTIQGYGYTF.

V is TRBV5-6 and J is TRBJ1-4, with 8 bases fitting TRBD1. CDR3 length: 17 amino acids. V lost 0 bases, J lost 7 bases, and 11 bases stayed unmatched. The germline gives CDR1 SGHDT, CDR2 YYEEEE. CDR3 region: CASSLAGQGLQGEKLFF. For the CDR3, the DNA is TGTGCCAGCAGCTTGGCCGGACAGGGCCTCCAGGGTGAAAAACTGTTTTTT.

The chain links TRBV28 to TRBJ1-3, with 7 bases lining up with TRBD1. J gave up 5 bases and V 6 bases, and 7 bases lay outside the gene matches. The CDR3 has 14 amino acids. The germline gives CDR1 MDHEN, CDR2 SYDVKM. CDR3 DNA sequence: TGTGCCAGCAGGCGTACAGGGGACCGAAACACCATATATTTT. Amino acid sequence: CASRRTGDRNTIYF.

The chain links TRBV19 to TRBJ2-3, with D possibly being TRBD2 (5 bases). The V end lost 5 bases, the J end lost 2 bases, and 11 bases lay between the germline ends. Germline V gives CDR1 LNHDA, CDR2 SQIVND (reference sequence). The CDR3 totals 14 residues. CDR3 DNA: TGTGCCAGTAGTGCGGACTGGCTCACAGATACGCAGTATTTT. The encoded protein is CASSADWLTDTQYF.

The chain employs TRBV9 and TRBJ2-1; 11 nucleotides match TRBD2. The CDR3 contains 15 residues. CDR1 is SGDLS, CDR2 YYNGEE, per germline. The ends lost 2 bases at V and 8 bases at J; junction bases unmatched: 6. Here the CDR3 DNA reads TGTGCCAGCAGCGTTCGGGTTAGCGGGGGGGATGAGCAGTTCTTC. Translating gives CASSVRVSGGDEQFF.

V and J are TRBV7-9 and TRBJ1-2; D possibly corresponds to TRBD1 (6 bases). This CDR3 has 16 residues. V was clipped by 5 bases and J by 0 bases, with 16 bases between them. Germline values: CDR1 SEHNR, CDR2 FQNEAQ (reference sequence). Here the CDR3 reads CASSPGWGAPNYGYTF. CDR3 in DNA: TGTGCCAGCAGCCCGGGCTGGGGGGCCCCTAACTATGGCTACACCTTC.

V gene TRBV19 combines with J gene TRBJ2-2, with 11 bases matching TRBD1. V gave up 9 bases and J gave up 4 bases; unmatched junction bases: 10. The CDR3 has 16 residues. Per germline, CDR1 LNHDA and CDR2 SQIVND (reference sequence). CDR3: CASSGQGAFGTGELFF. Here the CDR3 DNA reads TGTGCCAGCAGCGGACAGGGGGCCTTTGGCACCGGGGAGCTGTTTTTT.

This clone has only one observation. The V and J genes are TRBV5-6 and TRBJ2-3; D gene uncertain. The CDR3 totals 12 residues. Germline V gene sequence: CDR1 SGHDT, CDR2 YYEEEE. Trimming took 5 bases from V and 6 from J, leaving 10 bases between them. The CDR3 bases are TGTGCCAGCAGTAAGTCAAAGGATACGCAGTATTTT. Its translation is CASSKSKDTQYF.

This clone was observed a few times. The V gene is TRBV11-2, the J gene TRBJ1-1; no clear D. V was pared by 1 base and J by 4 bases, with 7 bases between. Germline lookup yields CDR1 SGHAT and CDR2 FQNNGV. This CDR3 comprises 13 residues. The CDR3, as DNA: TGTGCCAGCAGCTTAGGGCGGGTCACTGAAGCTTTCTTT. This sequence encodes CASSLGRVTEAFF.

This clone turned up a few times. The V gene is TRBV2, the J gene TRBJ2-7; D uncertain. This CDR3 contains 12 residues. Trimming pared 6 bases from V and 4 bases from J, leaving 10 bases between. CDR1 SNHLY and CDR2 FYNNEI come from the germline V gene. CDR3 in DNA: TGTGCCAGCAGGATTACTGTTTACGAGCAGTACTTC. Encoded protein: CASRITVYEQYF.